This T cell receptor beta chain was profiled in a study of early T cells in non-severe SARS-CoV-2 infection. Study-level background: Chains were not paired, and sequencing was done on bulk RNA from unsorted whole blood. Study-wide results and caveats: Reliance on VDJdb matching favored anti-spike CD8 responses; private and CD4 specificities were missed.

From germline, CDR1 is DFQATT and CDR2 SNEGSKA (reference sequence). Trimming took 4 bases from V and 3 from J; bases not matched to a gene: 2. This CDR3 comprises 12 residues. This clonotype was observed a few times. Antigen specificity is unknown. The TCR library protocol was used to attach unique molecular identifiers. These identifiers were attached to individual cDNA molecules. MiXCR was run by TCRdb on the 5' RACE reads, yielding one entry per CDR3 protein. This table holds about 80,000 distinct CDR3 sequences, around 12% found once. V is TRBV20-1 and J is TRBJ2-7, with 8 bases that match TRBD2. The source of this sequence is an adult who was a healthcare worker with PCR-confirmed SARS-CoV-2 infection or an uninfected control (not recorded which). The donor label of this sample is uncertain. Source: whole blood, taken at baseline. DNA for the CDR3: TGCAGTGCTAACAGCGGGAGCTACGAGCAGTACTTC. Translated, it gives CSANSGSYEQYF.